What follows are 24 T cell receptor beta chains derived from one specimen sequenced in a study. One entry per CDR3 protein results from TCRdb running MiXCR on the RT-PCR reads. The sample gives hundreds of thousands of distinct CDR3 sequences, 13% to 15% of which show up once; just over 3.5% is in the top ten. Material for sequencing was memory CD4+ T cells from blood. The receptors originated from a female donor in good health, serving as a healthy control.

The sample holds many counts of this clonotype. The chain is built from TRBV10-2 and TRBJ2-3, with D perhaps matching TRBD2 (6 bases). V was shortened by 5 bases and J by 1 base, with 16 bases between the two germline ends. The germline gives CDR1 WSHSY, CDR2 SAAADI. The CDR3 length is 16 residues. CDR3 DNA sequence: TGCGCCAGCAGTTCCTTTCGGGGGATGGGCACAGATACGCAGTATTTT. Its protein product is CASSSFRGMGTDTQYF.

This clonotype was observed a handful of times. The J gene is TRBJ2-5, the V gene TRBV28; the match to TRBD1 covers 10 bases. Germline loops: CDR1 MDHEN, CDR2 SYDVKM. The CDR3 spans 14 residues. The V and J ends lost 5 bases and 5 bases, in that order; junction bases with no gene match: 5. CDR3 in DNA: TGTGCCAGCAGTCAACCGGGACAGGGGGAGACCCAGTACTTC. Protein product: CASSQPGQGETQYF.

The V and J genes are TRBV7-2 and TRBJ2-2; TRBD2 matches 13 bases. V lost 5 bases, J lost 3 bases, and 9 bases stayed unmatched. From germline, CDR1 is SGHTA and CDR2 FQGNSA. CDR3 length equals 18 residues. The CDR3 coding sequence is TGTGCCAGCAGCCATGGACTAGCGGGAGCCCAGGACACCGGGGAGCTGTTTTTT. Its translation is CASSHGLAGAQDTGELFF. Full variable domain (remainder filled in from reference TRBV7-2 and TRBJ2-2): GAGVSQSPSNKVTEKGKDVELRCDPISGHTALYWYRQSLGQGLEFLIYFQGNSAPDKSGLPSDRFSAERTGGSVSTLTIQRTQQEDSAVYLCASSHGLAGAQDTGELFFGEGSRLTVL.

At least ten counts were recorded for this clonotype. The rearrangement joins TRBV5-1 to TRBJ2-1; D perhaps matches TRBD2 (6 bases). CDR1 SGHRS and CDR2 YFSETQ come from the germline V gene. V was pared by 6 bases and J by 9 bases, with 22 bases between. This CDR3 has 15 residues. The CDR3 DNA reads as TGCGCCAGCACCATAAAGGTTAGCGGTGTTGGTGAGCAGTTCTTC. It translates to CASTIKVSGVGEQFF.

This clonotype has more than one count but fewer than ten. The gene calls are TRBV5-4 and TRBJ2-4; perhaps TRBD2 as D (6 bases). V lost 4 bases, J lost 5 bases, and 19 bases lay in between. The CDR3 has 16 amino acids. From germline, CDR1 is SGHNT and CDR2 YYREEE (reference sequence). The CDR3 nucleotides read TGTGCCAGCAGCCCGGAGGGTGGGAGTGTCCAAAACATTCAGTACTTC. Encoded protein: CASSPEGGSVQNIQYF. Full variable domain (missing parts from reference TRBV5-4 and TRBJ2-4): ETGVTQSPTHLIKTRGQQVTLRCSSQSGHNTVSWYQQALGQGPQFIFQYYREEENGRGNFPPRFSGLQFPNYSSELNVNALELDDSALYLCASSPEGGSVQNIQYFGAGTRLSVL.

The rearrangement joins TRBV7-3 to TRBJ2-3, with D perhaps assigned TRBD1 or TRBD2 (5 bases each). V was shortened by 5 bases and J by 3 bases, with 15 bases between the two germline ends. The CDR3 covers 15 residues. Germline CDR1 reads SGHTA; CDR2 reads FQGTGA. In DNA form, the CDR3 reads TGTGCCAGCAGCCGGGGACCTATGCTTACAGATACGCAGTATTTT. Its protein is CASSRGPMLTDTQYF.

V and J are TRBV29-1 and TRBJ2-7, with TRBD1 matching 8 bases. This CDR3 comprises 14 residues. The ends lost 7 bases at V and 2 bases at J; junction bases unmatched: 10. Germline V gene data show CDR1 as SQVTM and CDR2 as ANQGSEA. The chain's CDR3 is CSALEGTGPYEQYF. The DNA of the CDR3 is TGCAGCGCCCTGGAGGGGACAGGTCCCTACGAGCAGTACTTC.

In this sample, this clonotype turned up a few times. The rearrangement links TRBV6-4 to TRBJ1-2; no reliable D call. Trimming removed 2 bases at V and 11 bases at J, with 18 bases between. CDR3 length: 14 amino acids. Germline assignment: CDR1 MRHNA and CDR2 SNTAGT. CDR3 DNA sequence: TGTGCCAGCAGTGACCTCCTCGATCCGCTTAGATACACCTTC. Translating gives CASSDLLDPLRYTF.

DNA of the CDR3: TGCGCCAGCAGCTGGGACAGGAGCGAAGGGGGACAGTACTTC. It is translated as CASSWDRSEGGQYF. The rearrangement links TRBV5-1 to TRBJ2-7; TRBD1 matches at 8 bases. The CDR3 spans 14 residues. Germline V gene lookup returns CDR1 SGHRS and CDR2 YFSETQ. Trimming at V came to 3 bases and at J to 10 bases, leaving 12 bases not matched to a gene. Full variable domain (rest looked up from reference TRBV5-1 and TRBJ2-7): KAGVTQTPRYLIKTRGQQVTLSCSPISGHRSVSWYQQTPGQGLQFLFEYFSETQRNKGNFPGRFSGRQFSNSRSEMNVSTLELGDSALYLCASSWDRSEGGQYFGPGTRLTVT.

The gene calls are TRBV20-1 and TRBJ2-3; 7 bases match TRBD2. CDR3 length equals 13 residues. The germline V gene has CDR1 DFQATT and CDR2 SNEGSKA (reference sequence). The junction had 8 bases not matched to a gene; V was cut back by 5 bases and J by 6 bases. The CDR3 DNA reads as TGCAGTGCTTCCGGGGAGGGTTGGGATACGCAGTATTTT. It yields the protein CSASGEGWDTQYF.

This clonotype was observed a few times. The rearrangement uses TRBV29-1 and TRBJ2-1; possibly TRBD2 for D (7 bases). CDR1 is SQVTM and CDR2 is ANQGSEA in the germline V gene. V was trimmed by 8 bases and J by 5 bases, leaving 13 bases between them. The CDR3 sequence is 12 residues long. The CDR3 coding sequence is TGCAGCTCGGGGGAGGGGGACAATGAGCAGTTCTTC. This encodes CSSGEGDNEQFF.

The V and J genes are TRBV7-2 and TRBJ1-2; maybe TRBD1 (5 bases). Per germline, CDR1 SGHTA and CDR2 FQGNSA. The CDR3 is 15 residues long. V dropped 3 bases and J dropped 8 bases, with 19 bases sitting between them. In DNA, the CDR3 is TGTGCCAGCAGCTTTGCCCCCGGGCAGGGCAGAGGCTACACCTTC. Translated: CASSFAPGQGRGYTF.

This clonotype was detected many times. The chain's CDR3 is CAISVGASSYNEQFF. As DNA, the CDR3 is TGTGCCATCAGTGTTGGCGCGAGCTCCTACAATGAGCAGTTCTTC. The chain has TRBV10-3 and TRBJ2-1; D not resolved. This CDR3 comprises 15 residues. The V end was cut by 4 bases, the J end by 0 bases, with 10 bases between. CDR1 and CDR2 (germline): ENHRY, SYGVKD.

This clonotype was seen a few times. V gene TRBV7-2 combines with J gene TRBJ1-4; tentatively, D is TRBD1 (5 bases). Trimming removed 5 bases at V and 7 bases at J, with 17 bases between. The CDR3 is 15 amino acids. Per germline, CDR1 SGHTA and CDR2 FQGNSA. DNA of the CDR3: TGTGCCAGCAGCCCGTTGGGAGCGGGGGGTGAAAAACTGTTTTTT. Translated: CASSPLGAGGEKLFF.

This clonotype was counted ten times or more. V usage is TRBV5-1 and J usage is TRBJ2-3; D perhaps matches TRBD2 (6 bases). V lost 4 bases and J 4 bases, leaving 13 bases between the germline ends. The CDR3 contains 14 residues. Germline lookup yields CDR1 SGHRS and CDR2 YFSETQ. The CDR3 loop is CASSAPEGADTQYF. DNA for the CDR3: TGCGCCAGCAGCGCTCCGGAGGGAGCAGATACGCAGTATTTT.

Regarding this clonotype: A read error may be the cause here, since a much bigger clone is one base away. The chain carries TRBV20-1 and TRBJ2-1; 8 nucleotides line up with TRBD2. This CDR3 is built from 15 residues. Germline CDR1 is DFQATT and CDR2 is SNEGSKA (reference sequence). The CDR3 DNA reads TGCAGTGTTCTGAAGCGGGAGAGCTCCTACAATGAGCAGATCTTC. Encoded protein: CSVLKRESSYNEQIF.

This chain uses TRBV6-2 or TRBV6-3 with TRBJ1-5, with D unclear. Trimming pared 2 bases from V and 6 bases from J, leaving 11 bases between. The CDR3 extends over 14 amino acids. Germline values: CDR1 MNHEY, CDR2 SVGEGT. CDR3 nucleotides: TGTGCCAGCAGTTACGGGGTGAGGAGTCAGCCCCAGCATTTT. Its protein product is CASSYGVRSQPQHF.

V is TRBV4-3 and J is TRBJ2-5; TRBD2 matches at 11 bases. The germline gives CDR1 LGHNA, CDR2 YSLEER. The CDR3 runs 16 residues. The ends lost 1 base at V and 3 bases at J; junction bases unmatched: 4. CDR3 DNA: TGCGCCAGCAGCCAAGCACCTAGCGGGGGGAAAGAGACCCAGTACTTC. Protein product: CASSQAPSGGKETQYF.

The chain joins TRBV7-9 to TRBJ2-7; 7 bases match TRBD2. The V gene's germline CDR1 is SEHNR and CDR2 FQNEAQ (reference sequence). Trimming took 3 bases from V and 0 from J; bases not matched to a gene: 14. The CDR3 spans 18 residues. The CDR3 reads CASSFKRGGAANSYEQYF. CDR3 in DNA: TGTGCCAGCAGCTTTAAACGGGGAGGGGCCGCCAACTCCTACGAGCAGTACTTC.

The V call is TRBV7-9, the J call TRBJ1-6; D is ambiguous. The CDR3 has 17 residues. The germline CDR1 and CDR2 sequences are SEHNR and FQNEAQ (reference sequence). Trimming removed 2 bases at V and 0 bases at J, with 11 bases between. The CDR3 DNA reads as TGTGCCAGCAGCTTAATAAAGGGAACCTCCTATAATTCACCCCTCCACTTT. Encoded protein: CASSLIKGTSYNSPLHF.

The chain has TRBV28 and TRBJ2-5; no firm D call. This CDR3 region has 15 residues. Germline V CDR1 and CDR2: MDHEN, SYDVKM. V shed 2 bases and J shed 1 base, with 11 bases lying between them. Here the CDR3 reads CASSLPEWGQETQYF. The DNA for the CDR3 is TGTGCCAGCAGTTTACCGGAGTGGGGCCAAGAGACCCAGTACTTC.

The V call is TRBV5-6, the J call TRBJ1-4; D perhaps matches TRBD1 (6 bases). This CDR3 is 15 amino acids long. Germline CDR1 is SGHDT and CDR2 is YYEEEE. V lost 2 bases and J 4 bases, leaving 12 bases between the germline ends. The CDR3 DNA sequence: TGTGCCAGCAGCTTTCCGGGCAGGGGTAATGAAAAACTGTTTTTT. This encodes CASSFPGRGNEKLFF.

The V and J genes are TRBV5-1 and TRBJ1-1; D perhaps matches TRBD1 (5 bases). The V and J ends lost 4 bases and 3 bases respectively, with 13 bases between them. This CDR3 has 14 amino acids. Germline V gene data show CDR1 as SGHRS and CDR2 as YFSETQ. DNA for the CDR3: TGCGCCAGCAGCGCCCAGGGTTTGGACACTGAAGCTTTCTTT. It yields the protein CASSAQGLDTEAFF.

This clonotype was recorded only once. Here the CDR3 reads CASSVQYSNQPQHF. CDR3 nucleotides: TGTGCCAGCAGTGTACAGTATAGCAATCAGCCCCAGCATTTT. This rearrangement joins TRBV6-1 to TRBJ1-5, with D unclear. Per germline, CDR1 MNHNS and CDR2 SASEGT. The length of the CDR3 is 14 residues. Between the trimmed V and J ends, which lost 4 bases and 0 bases, there was a span of 7 bases.